Listed below are T cell receptor beta chains from one sample, sequenced in a study of Ad26.COV2.S vaccination and SARS-CoV-2 variants. Some clones are missing from TCRdb's copy, which holds only in-frame ones; the method was immunoSEQ multiplex PCR. The sample includes about 410,000 clones, 88% of them seen just once. The sequencing here drew on peripheral blood, taken in a trial of Ad26.COV2.S vaccine versus placebo. These receptors came from a person between 18 and 65 years old who received the Ad26.COV2.S COVID-19 vaccine or a placebo. Each CDR3 is given with its conserved first and last residue. A D gene is named only where the DNA matches it firmly.

d_call: -
j_call: TRBJ2-1
v_call: TRBV5-1
cdr3_nt: TGCGCCAGCAGCTCGACCTCGTCGACCAATGAGCAGTTCTTC
cdr3_aa: CASSSTSSTNEQFF

d_call: TRBD2
j_call: TRBJ2-1
v_call: TRBV18
cdr3_nt: TGTGCCAGCTCACCACACGCCGGGACTAGCGATTACAATGAGCAGTTCTTC
cdr3_aa: CASSPHAGTSDYNEQFF

d_call: TRBD1
j_call: TRBJ1-2
v_call: TRBV12-3/TRBV12-4
cdr3_nt: TGTGCCAGCAGAACTAACAGGGGAGGCGGCTACACCTTC
cdr3_aa: CASRTNRGGGYTF

d_call: TRBD1
j_call: TRBJ2-1
v_call: TRBV27
cdr3_nt: TGTGCCAGCAGTTTAGATTACACGCGGGACAGGGCCTACAATGAGCAGTTCTTC
cdr3_aa: CASSLDYTRDRAYNEQFF

d_call: -
j_call: TRBJ2-3
v_call: TRBV5-1
cdr3_nt: TGCGCCAGCAGCTTAATTCTCCGGGCTAGTAACACAGATACGCAGTATTTT
cdr3_aa: CASSLILRASNTDTQYF

d_call: -
j_call: TRBJ2-2
v_call: TRBV7-9
cdr3_nt: TGTGCCAGCAGCTTAACGACCGGGGAGCTGTTTTTT
cdr3_aa: CASSLTTGELFF

d_call: -
j_call: TRBJ1-6
v_call: TRBV6-1
cdr3_nt: TGTGCCAGCAGTGCAAAGACACCTACATACAGCTCCTATAATTCACCCCTCCACTTT
cdr3_aa: CASSAKTPTYSSYNSPLHF

d_call: TRBD2
j_call: TRBJ2-7
v_call: TRBV3-1/TRBV3-2
cdr3_nt: TGTGCCAGCAGCCAAGAGCCCCCTAGCGGGGGGCTCTACGAGCAGTACTTC
cdr3_aa: CASSQEPPSGGLYEQYF

d_call: TRBD1
j_call: TRBJ1-6
v_call: TRBV19
cdr3_nt: TGTGCCAGTAGTCAGGGGGCACTTAATTCACCCCTCCACTTT
cdr3_aa: CASSQGALNSPLHF

d_call: TRBD1
j_call: TRBJ1-2
v_call: TRBV19
cdr3_nt: TGTGCCAGTAGAAAGACAGGGGGCGATGGCTACACCTTC
cdr3_aa: CASRKTGGDGYTF

d_call: -
j_call: TRBJ2-3
v_call: TRBV9
cdr3_nt: TGTGCCAGCAGCGTAGTCGAAGATACGCAGTATTTT
cdr3_aa: CASSVVEDTQYF

d_call: -
j_call: TRBJ2-7
v_call: TRBV27
cdr3_nt: TGTGCCAGCAGACAAGACGGACAGCCCTACGAGCAGTACTTC
cdr3_aa: CASRQDGQPYEQYF

d_call: -
j_call: TRBJ2-1
v_call: TRBV9
cdr3_nt: TGTGCCAGCAGCCCTATCGGGCGGGGAACCTACAATGAGCAGTTCTTC
cdr3_aa: CASSPIGRGTYNEQFF

d_call: -
j_call: TRBJ1-1
v_call: TRBV4-1
cdr3_nt: TGCGCCAGCAGCCAAGTAAATGGGAACACTGAAGCTTTCTTT
cdr3_aa: CASSQVNGNTEAFF

d_call: TRBD1
j_call: TRBJ1-6
v_call: TRBV2
cdr3_nt: TGTGCCAGCAGTGAAGTACAGGGGAGCTCCTATAATTCACCCCTCCACTTT
cdr3_aa: CASSEVQGSSYNSPLHF

d_call: -
j_call: TRBJ1-6
v_call: TRBV6-1
cdr3_nt: TGTGCCACATCGGCGGGGGCTGGGAATTCACCCCTCCACTTT
cdr3_aa: CATSAGAGNSPLHF

d_call: TRBD1
j_call: TRBJ2-5
v_call: TRBV29-1
cdr3_nt: TGCAGCGTTCGGACAGGGTTCGGCGAGACCCAGTACTTC
cdr3_aa: CSVRTGFGETQYF

d_call: TRBD2
j_call: TRBJ2-1
v_call: TRBV5-1
cdr3_nt: TGCGCCAGCAGGAGCGGGGGGGCGTACAATGAGCAGTTCTTC
cdr3_aa: CASRSGGAYNEQFF

d_call: -
j_call: TRBJ1-6
v_call: TRBV11-2
cdr3_nt: TGTGCCAGCAGCTTAGATCTCAGCTATTCACCCCTCCACTTT
cdr3_aa: CASSLDLSYSPLHF

d_call: TRBD1
j_call: TRBJ2-7
v_call: TRBV6-5
cdr3_nt: TGTGCCAGCAGTCCGGGACAGGGAGCCTACGAGCAGTACTTC
cdr3_aa: CASSPGQGAYEQYF

d_call: -
j_call: TRBJ1-2
v_call: TRBV7-2
cdr3_nt: TGTGCCAGCAGCTTCCAGACGGGGCTCTATGGCTACACCTTC
cdr3_aa: CASSFQTGLYGYTF

d_call: -
j_call: TRBJ1-5
v_call: TRBV10-3
cdr3_nt: TGTGCCATCAGTCCCCAGGGTATCAATCAGCCCCAGCATTTT
cdr3_aa: CAISPQGINQPQHF